These T cell receptor beta chains were read from a single sample in a study of blood T cells in healthy people across ages. MiXCR was run by TCRdb on the 5' RACE reads, yielding one entry per CDR3 protein. The sample lists hundreds of thousands of distinct CDR3 sequences; around 24% were seen once. The sample was also reused in another study, on T cells of mothers and their children.

The sample was blood. These receptors came from a boy aged 10-17 years in good health. The CDR3 runs from the conserved cysteine through the conserved F or W. D genes are given only for firm matches. The size of a clone is reported for some rows only, either as once, few or many, or as a class for expanded clones.

J gene | clone size | D gene | V gene | CDR3 protein | CDR3 DNA
TRBJ2-5 | few | TRBD2 | TRBV28 | CASSSSGTSGETQYF | TGTGCCAGCAGTTCATCCGGGACTAGCGGAGAGACCCAGTACTTC
TRBJ2-1 | many | - | TRBV28 | CASSLAVPSYNEQFF | TGTGCCAGCAGTTTGGCGGTTCCGTCCTACAATGAGCAGTTCTTC
TRBJ2-3 | few | - | TRBV3-1 | CASSQLVITDTQYF | TGTGCCAGCAGCCAACTCGTCATCACAGATACGCAGTATTTT
TRBJ2-7 | - | - | TRBV4-3 | CASSTREAVEQYF | TGCGCCAGCAGCACACGAGAGGCAGTCGAGCAGTACTTC
TRBJ1-1 | - | - | TRBV20-1 | CSASKGAGNTEAFF | TGCAGTGCTAGTAAAGGGGCCGGGAACACTGAAGCTTTCTTT
TRBJ2-7 | few | - | TRBV20-1 | CSARDTRIWSVYEQYF | TGCAGTGCTAGAGACACTAGGATCTGGTCGGTCTACGAGCAGTACTTC
TRBJ2-5 | - | - | TRBV5-4 | CASSLWAGEETQYF | TGTGCCAGCAGCTTGTGGGCAGGGGAAGAGACCCAGTACTTC
TRBJ1-2 | few | TRBD1 | TRBV6-1 | CASRLPLTGEGYQDYGYTF | TGTGCCAGCAGGCTACCCCTGACAGGGGAAGGCTATCAGGACTATGGCTACACCTTC
TRBJ2-5 | few | TRBD2 | TRBV28 | CVSSFPPGGETQYF | TGTGTCAGCAGTTTCCCTCCCGGGGGGGAGACCCAGTACTTC
TRBJ2-1 | few | - | TRBV7-2 | CASSLDGGENEQFF | TGTGCCAGCAGCTTAGACGGAGGCGAGAATGAGCAGTTCTTC
TRBJ2-3 | - | - | TRBV20-1 | CSASPRGGVTDTQYF | TGCAGTGCTAGCCCGAGGGGGGGGGTCACAGATACGCAGTATTTT
TRBJ2-7 | few | TRBD1 | TRBV6-6 | CASRLDRGIPYEQYF | TGTGCCAGCAGATTGGACAGGGGAATTCCCTACGAGCAGTACTTC
TRBJ1-1 | - | - | TRBV12-3/TRBV12-4 | CASIQGQGRRNTEAFF | TGTGCCAGCATACAAGGCCAGGGACGTCGGAACACTGAAGCTTTCTTT
TRBJ2-2 | - | TRBD1 | TRBV5-1 | CASSLRGTGAYTGELFF | TGCGCCAGCAGCTTGAGGGGTACAGGGGCCTACACCGGGGAGCTGTTTTTT
TRBJ2-3 | few | TRBD2 | TRBV4-2 | CASSHEVAGEATDTQYF | TGTGCCAGCAGCCACGAAGTAGCGGGAGAAGCTACAGATACGCAGTATTTT
TRBJ2-5 | few | TRBD2 | TRBV5-1 | CASSRNLAERETQYF | TGCGCCAGCAGCAGAAACCTAGCGGAGAGAGAGACCCAGTACTTC
TRBJ2-7 | - | - | TRBV20-1 | CSARGRGAQSSYEQYF | TGCAGTGCTAGAGGCCGGGGGGCTCAAAGCTCCTACGAGCAGTACTTC
TRBJ2-7 | few | - | TRBV5-1 | CASSLFAYEQYF | TGCGCCAGCAGCTTGTTTGCCTACGAGCAGTACTTC
TRBJ1-4 | - | - | TRBV29-1 | CSVEHRLGEKLFF | TGCAGCGTTGAACACAGGTTGGGGGAAAAACTGTTTTTT
TRBJ2-3 | - | - | TRBV20-1 | CSARPGTDTQYF | TGTAGTGCAAGACCAGGCACAGATACGCAGTATTTT
TRBJ1-1 | few | - | TRBV28 | CATQASQNTEAFF | TGTGCCACTCAAGCGAGCCAGAACACTGAAGCTTTCTTT
TRBJ1-2 | few | - | TRBV29-1 | CSVASRTATNCGYTF | TGCAGCGTTGCTTCACGGACGGCCACGAACTGTGGCTACACCTTC
TRBJ1-2 | few | - | TRBV7-2 | CASSLVRGDGYTF | TGTGCCAGCAGCTTAGTTCGGGGTGACGGCTACACCTTC
TRBJ2-2 | - | - | TRBV18 | CASSPPGLLSTGELFF | TGTGCCAGCTCACCTCCGGGACTTCTGAGCACCGGGGAGCTGTTTTTT
TRBJ2-3 | - | TRBD2 | TRBV28 | CASSFWREGRKDTQYF | TGTGCCAGCAGTTTTTGGCGGGAGGGCCGTAAAGATACGCAGTATTTT
TRBJ2-1 | - | - | TRBV20-1 | CSAQDVHNEQFF | TGCAGTGCCCAAGACGTGCACAATGAGCAGTTCTTC
TRBJ1-4 | - | TRBD1 | TRBV28 | CASSLEGTGYREKLFF | TGTGCTAGCAGTTTAGAAGGGACAGGGTATAGGGAAAAACTGTTTTTT
TRBJ1-1 | - | - | TRBV7-2 | CASSFTPGEAFF | TGTGCCAGCAGCTTCACCCCTGGGGAAGCTTTCTTT
TRBJ1-2 | many | - | TRBV5-1 | CASSLEGGYGYTF | TGCGCCAGCAGCTTGGAGGGGGGCTATGGCTACACCTTC
TRBJ2-3 | - | - | TRBV7-2 | CASSFQGGSRTDTQYF | TGTGCCAGCAGCTTTCAGGGTGGGAGCCGCACAGATACGCAGTATTTT
TRBJ2-7 | few | TRBD1 | TRBV27 | CASSFGDRTYEQYF | TGTGCCAGCAGTTTCGGGGACAGGACCTACGAGCAGTACTTC
TRBJ1-1 | - | - | TRBV14 | CASSHRRGEAFF | TGTGCCAGCAGCCATCGCAGGGGCGAAGCTTTCTTT
TRBJ2-2 | - | - | TRBV6-1 | CASSEAFQYIGELFF | TGTGCCAGCAGTGAAGCTTTCCAATACATCGGGGAGCTGTTTTTT
TRBJ2-7 | - | TRBD1 | TRBV3-1 | CASSRLLTGDPYEQYF | TGTGCCAGCAGCCGCCTTCTGACAGGGGACCCCTACGAGCAGTACTTC
TRBJ2-1 | once | TRBD2 | TRBV5-1 | CASSLPASGGYNEQFF | TGCGCCAGCAGCTTGCCGGCTAGCGGGGGTTACAATGAGCAGTTCTTC
TRBJ1-5 | - | - | TRBV5-4 | CASSLVGGPQHF | TGTGCCAGCAGCTTGGTTGGGGGGCCCCAGCATTTT
TRBJ2-5 | - | TRBD2 | TRBV2 | CASSLAGAYQETQYF | TGTGCCAGCAGTCTAGCGGGGGCGTACCAAGAGACCCAGTACTTC
TRBJ2-5 | few | TRBD1 | TRBV19 | CASRRRTGDQETQYF | TGTGCCAGTAGGCGCAGGACAGGGGACCAAGAGACCCAGTACTTC
TRBJ2-3 | few | - | TRBV4-2 | CASSQVYGSGASTDTQYF | TGTGCCAGCAGCCAAGTGTACGGTAGCGGAGCTAGCACAGATACGCAGTATTTT
TRBJ2-7 | - | TRBD2 | TRBV7-2 | CASSLRSLAGGLYEQYF | TGTGCCAGCAGCTTACGGTCCCTAGCGGGGGGACTCTACGAGCAGTACTTC
TRBJ2-1 | - | - | TRBV29-1 | CSVDPEGEQFF | TGCAGCGTTGATCCAGAGGGAGAGCAGTTCTTC
TRBJ2-1 | - | - | TRBV27 | CARRGPGSYNEQFF | TGTGCCAGACGGGGTCCTGGCTCCTACAATGAGCAGTTCTTC
TRBJ2-1 | - | - | TRBV12-3/TRBV12-4 | CASTPRQGLNNEQFF | TGTGCCAGCACCCCCCGACAGGGACTTAACAATGAGCAGTTCTTC
TRBJ2-5 | - | - | TRBV6-6 | CASSAPLQETQYF | TGTGCCAGCAGTGCACCCTTACAAGAGACCCAGTACTTC
TRBJ2-4 | - | - | TRBV27 | CASSSYREGKNIQYF | TGTGCCAGCAGTTCCTACAGGGAAGGCAAAAACATTCAGTACTTC